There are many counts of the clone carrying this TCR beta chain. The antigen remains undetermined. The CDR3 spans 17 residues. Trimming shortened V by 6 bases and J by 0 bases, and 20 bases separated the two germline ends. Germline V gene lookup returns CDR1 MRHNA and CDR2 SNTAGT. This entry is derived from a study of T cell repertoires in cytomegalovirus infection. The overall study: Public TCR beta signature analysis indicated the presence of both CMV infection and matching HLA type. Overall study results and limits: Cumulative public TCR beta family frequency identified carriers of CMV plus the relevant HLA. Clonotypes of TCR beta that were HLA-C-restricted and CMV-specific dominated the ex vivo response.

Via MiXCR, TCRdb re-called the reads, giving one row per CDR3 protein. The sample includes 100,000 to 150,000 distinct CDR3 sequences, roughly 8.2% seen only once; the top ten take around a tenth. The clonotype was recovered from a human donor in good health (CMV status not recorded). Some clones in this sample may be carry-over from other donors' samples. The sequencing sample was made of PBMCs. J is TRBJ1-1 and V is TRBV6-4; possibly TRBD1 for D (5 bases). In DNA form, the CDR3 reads TGTGCCAGCAGCTCCCGGGACCGCCAAAGGATGAACACTGAAGCTTTCTTT. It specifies CASSSRDRQRMNTEAFF.